Only a few counts were recorded for the clone carrying this T cell receptor delta chain. A read error may account for a junction end that differs from germline. This record belongs to a study of gamma-delta chains in newborns, infants, children. Overall study: Polyclonal expansion of innate γδ T cells after birth follows microbial exposure.

TCRdb reprocessed the reads using CATT. In the table there are about 8,500 delta-chain clones, 3% to 4% of which are singletons. Germline lookup yields CDR1 GEAIGNYY and CDR2 EKD. CDR3 size: 22 residues. This clonotype originated in a child who was a newborn, infant or young child, either healthy, febrile or measles-vaccinated (not recorded which). The genes are TRDV2 and TRDJ3, with TRDD3 matching 13 bases. Sequencing used blood. CDR3 coding DNA: TGTGCCTGTGACCCCCTATGTACTGGGGGATACGCTCTCTCCTGGGACGCCCGACAGATGTTTTTC. The encoded protein is CACDPLCTGGYALSWDARQMFF.